This T cell receptor (beta chain) emerged from a study of blood T cell repertoires in COVID-19. Germline CDR1 is MNHEY and CDR2 is SVGAGI. V shed 0 bases, J shed 9 bases, and the junction held 6 bases outside the gene matches. The CDR3 runs to 16 residues. Profiling relied on immunoSEQ multiplex PCR, and the TCRdb table lists in-frame clones only, not all of them. The sample records 400,000 to 550,000 clones, roughly 89% being singletons. What was sequenced was peripheral blood. The receptor was isolated from a woman in her 30s with acute or convalescent COVID-19. V usage is TRBV6-5 and J usage is TRBJ2-1; 12 bases agree with TRBD2. CDR3 sequence (DNA): TGTGCCAGCAGTTACTCGGCTAGCGGGGGGGCCCGTGAGCAGTTCTTC. This translates into CASSYSASGGAREQFF.